The next 17 T cell receptor beta chains were all read from a single sample in a study of T-cell memory formation after mild COVID-19. TCRdb used MiXCR to reprocess the 5' RACE reads, holding one entry per CDR3 protein. The sample includes under 350,000 distinct CDR3 sequences, 15% to 20% of them seen just once. The source material was PBMCs or a T cell subset sorted from them (not recorded which). The receptors here all came from a man aged 18 to 30 who had mild COVID-19 (a few samples of this study predate the infection). Cell type and time point are not known.

The rearrangement links TRBV10-3 to TRBJ2-5; 13 bases line up with TRBD2. The ends lost 3 bases at V and 5 bases at J; junction bases unmatched: 15. There are 19 residues in the CDR3. Germline V CDR1 and CDR2: ENHRY, SYGVKD. DNA for the CDR3: TGTGCCATCAGTGATCTAAGGGGGACTAGCGGGGCGTTCTGGGAGACCCAGTACTTC. It codes for CAISDLRGTSGAFWETQYF.

This clonotype was seen only a few times. The chain joins TRBV21-1 to TRBJ2-1; the table's D call TRBD2 went unverified against the DNA. TRBV21-1 is given as a pseudogene. The CDR3 contains 16 residues. This chain's CDR3 is CASSKAERVSYNEQFF. CDR3 in DNA: TGTGCCAGCAGCAAAGCCGAGCGGGTCTCCTACAATGAGCAGTTCTTC.

The chain is built from TRBV9 and TRBJ1-1; 9 positions agree with TRBD1. With 4 bases clipped from V and 1 base from J, the junction kept 2 bases outside the gene matches. The CDR3 runs 14 residues. Germline V gives CDR1 SGDLS, CDR2 YYNGEE. The CDR3, as DNA: TGTGCCAGCAGCATGACAGGGGGGAACACTGAAGCTTTCTTT. Its translation: CASSMTGGNTEAFF.

Ten or more counts support this clonotype. The V gene is TRBV20-1, the J gene TRBJ2-3, with D tentatively TRBD1 or TRBD2 (5 bases each). The length of the CDR3 is 15 residues. The V and J ends lost 5 bases and 2 bases respectively, with 17 bases between them. From germline, CDR1 is DFQATT and CDR2 SNEGSKA (reference sequence). Written as DNA, the CDR3 is TGCAGTGCTGTCGCCGGGACGGGGTACACAGATACGCAGTATTTT. Protein product: CSAVAGTGYTDTQYF.

This chain joins TRBV20-1 and TRBJ2-7, with a tentative D call TRBD1 (5 bases). The CDR3 covers 11 residues. With 2 bases removed from V and 5 bases from J, the gap between germline ends came to 7 bases. The germline gives CDR1 DFQATT, CDR2 SNEGSKA (reference sequence). The CDR3 protein is CSARSGHEQYV. In nucleotides, the CDR3 is TGCAGTGCTAGATCAGGGCACGAGCAGTACGTC.

This clonotype occurred a few times. The chain joins TRBV10-2 to TRBJ1-1, with D tentatively TRBD1 (5 bases). CDR1 is WSHSY, CDR2 SAAADI, per germline. V lost 6 bases and J 0 bases, leaving 14 bases between the germline ends. This CDR3 is built from 15 residues. The CDR3 here is CASRLGRYMNTEAFF. The CDR3 DNA follows: TGCGCCAGCAGATTGGGACGGTACATGAACACTGAAGCTTTCTTT.

Only a few counts were recorded for this clonotype. J is TRBJ2-5 and V is TRBV14, with D perhaps matching TRBD1 or TRBD2 (5 bases each). The CDR3 covers 13 residues. Trimming took off 4 bases at V and 4 bases at J, with 10 bases between the two ends. Per the germline V gene, CDR1 is SGHDN and CDR2 is FVKESK. CDR3 amino acids: CASSPYGTETQYF. DNA for the CDR3: TGTGCCAGCAGCCCCTACGGGACAGAGACCCAGTACTTC.

The chain joins TRBV4-1 to TRBJ2-1; TRBD1 might be the D (6 bases). Germline lookup yields CDR1 MGHRA and CDR2 YSYEKL. Trimming removed 1 base at V and 12 bases at J, with 22 bases between. This CDR3 has 16 residues. The DNA for the CDR3 is TGCGCCAGCAGCCAAGTGGGGGCAGCGGCCGGGGAAGGGCAGTTCTTC. It translates to CASSQVGAAAGEGQFF.

The chain combines TRBV6-5 with TRBJ1-2, with 7 bases aligning to TRBD1. The CDR3 extends over 13 amino acids. The germline gives CDR1 MNHEY, CDR2 SVGAGI. V trimming: 10 bases; J trimming: 3 bases; junction bases outside the gene matches: 8. CDR3 sequence reads: CATRGREYYGYTF. The DNA for the CDR3 is TGTGCCACCAGGGGGAGGGAATACTATGGCTACACCTTC.

J is TRBJ2-3 and V is TRBV5-1; D is unclear. This CDR3 is built from 17 residues. V was pared by 5 bases and J by 4 bases, with 23 bases between. Germline V gives CDR1 SGHRS, CDR2 YFSETQ. CDR3 residues: CASSPRPGGYPPDTQYF. The DNA for the CDR3 is TGCGCCAGCAGTCCACGGCCGGGTGGCTACCCGCCAGATACGCAGTATTTT.

This clonotype was counted a few times. The chain has TRBV11-2 and TRBJ1-1, with no clear D. Germline V gives CDR1 SGHAT, CDR2 FQNNGV. The length of the CDR3 is 15 residues. V dropped 5 bases and J dropped 0 bases, with 13 bases sitting between them. The CDR3 DNA reads as TGTGCCAGCAGCCTAGGACTGGGAATGAACACTGAAGCTTTCTTT. The encoded protein is CASSLGLGMNTEAFF.

The chain employs TRBV6-4 and TRBJ2-3; 11 nucleotides line up with TRBD2. Germline assignment: CDR1 MRHNA and CDR2 SNTAGT. V lost 7 bases to trimming and J lost 2 bases; unmatched junction nucleotides: 11. The CDR3 has 17 residues. The CDR3 protein is CASTRPASGGYTDTQYF. Written as DNA, the CDR3 is TGTGCCAGCACCAGACCCGCTAGCGGGGGGTACACAGATACGCAGTATTTT.

Only one count was recorded for this clonotype. The chain joins TRBV7-9 to TRBJ1-4, with D perhaps matching TRBD1 (5 bases). The CDR3 spans 16 residues. The V end lost 5 bases, the J end lost 7 bases, and 20 bases lay between the germline ends. Germline V lookup: CDR1 SEHNR, CDR2 FQNEAQ (reference sequence). CDR3 sequence (DNA): TGTGCCAGCAGCAATACCAGGTCCAGTGGGGCTGAAAAACTGTTTTTT. The encoded protein is CASSNTRSSGAEKLFF. Supplemented by reference TRBV7-9 and TRBJ1-4, the full variable domain reads DTGVSQNPRHKITKRGQNVTFRCDPISEHNRLYWYRQTLGQGPEFLTYFQNEAQLEKSRLLSDRFSAERPKGSFSTLEIQRTEQGDSAMYLCASSNTRSSGAEKLFFGSGTQLSVL.

The J gene is TRBJ2-5, the V gene TRBV7-6; 12 bases line up with TRBD1. CDR3 size: 17 residues. Losses at the gene ends were 5 bases for V and 5 bases for J; bases not matched to a gene: 12. Germline assignment: CDR1 SGHVS and CDR2 FNYEAQ. For the CDR3, the DNA is TGTGCCAGCAGCCCAGACGGGGGGACAGGGGGCCTTGAGACCCAGTACTTC. It codes for CASSPDGGTGGLETQYF.

This clonotype was counted only a few times. The chain couples TRBV2 to TRBJ2-3; D remains unclear. With 6 bases removed from V and 4 bases from J, the gap between germline ends came to 8 bases. This CDR3 has 12 amino acids. Looked up from germline, CDR1 is SNHLY and CDR2 is FYNNEI. The CDR3 protein is CASSRWADTQYF. The CDR3, as DNA: TGTGCCAGCAGCCGGTGGGCAGATACGCAGTATTTT.

This chain uses TRBV4-1 with TRBJ1-5; the D gene is possibly TRBD1 (6 bases). The CDR3 spans 15 residues. V dropped 4 bases and J dropped 2 bases, with 12 bases sitting between them. From germline, CDR1 is MGHRA and CDR2 YSYEKL. The CDR3 nucleotides are TGCGCCAGCAGCCGGAACAGGGACGGCAATCAGCCCCAGCATTTT. This codes for CASSRNRDGNQPQHF.

This clonotype was seen a few times. The rearrangement joins TRBV23-1 to TRBJ2-5, with 9 bases matching TRBD1. TRBV23-1 is an ORF; its function is uncertain. The CDR3 covers 18 residues. J gave up 2 bases and V 6 bases, and 16 bases lay outside the gene matches. This chain's CDR3 is CASSLSQPQGARQETQYF. The CDR3 coding sequence is TGCGCCAGCAGCCTTTCCCAACCACAGGGGGCGAGGCAAGAGACCCAGTACTTC.